These 17 T cell receptor beta chains came from one sample sequenced in a study of blood T cell repertoires in COVID-19. Using immunoSEQ multiplex PCR, the repertoire was profiled, and TCRdb retains in-frame clones only, with some absent. The sample shows roughly 140,000 clones, 85% to 90% of them seen only once. The sequenced sample was peripheral blood. The receptors here all came from a middle-aged woman with acute or convalescent COVID-19.

This clone was found once. This rearrangement joins TRBV12-3 or TRBV12-4 to TRBJ1-6; D ambiguous. The V and J ends lost 6 bases and 7 bases respectively, with 10 bases between them. This CDR3 spans 13 amino acids. The CDR3 coding sequence is TGTGCCAGCAGCCTTAGTACCAATTCACCCCTCCACTTT. It encodes CASSLSTNSPLHF.

This clone was counted once. This chain uses TRBV7-2 with TRBJ1-2, with no clear D. V lost 2 bases to trimming and J lost 5 bases, with 12 bases between them. The CDR3 totals 14 residues. Germline V gene sequence: CDR1 SGHTA, CDR2 FQGNSA. CDR3 sequence (DNA): TGTGCCAGCAGCTTAATTGCGCAGAGGTATGGCTACACCTTC. This codes for CASSLIAQRYGYTF. Full variable domain (remainder filled in from reference TRBV7-2 and TRBJ1-2): GAGVSQSPSNKVTEKGKDVELRCDPISGHTALYWYRQSLGQGLEFLIYFQGNSAPDKSGLPSDRFSAERTGGSVSTLTIQRTQQEDSAVYLCASSLIAQRYGYTFGSGTRLTVV.

This chain joins TRBV7-2 and TRBJ1-5, with D tentatively TRBD1 (5 bases). Trimming took off 2 bases at V and 2 bases at J, with 16 bases between the two ends. This CDR3 spans 17 amino acids. Germline lookup yields CDR1 SGHTA and CDR2 FQGNSA. For the CDR3, the DNA is TGTGCCAGCAGCTTACTCCCGCAGGGCGTCGGCAATCAGCCCCAGCATTTT. This translates into CASSLLPQGVGNQPQHF.

The J gene is TRBJ1-1, the V gene TRBV7-6; 8 bases agree with TRBD1. V gave up 5 bases and J gave up 4 bases; unmatched junction bases: 12. The CDR3 is 16 amino acids. CDR1 and CDR2 (germline): SGHVS, FNYEAQ. The CDR3 loop reads CASSPALQGAITEAFF. CDR3 nucleotides: TGTGCCAGCAGCCCGGCTCTGCAGGGGGCGATCACTGAAGCTTTCTTT.

This chain links TRBV6-5 with TRBJ2-7, with a weak D call TRBD1 (6 bases). Germline-derived CDR1 and CDR2 are MNHEY and SVGAGI. V was pared by 7 bases and J by 0 bases, with 13 bases between. This CDR3 has 14 amino acids. CDR3 bases: TGTGCCAGCAAAGGACAGTTCGGCTCCTACGAGCAGTACTTC. Its translation is CASKGQFGSYEQYF.

V is TRBV4-1 and J is TRBJ1-6; perhaps TRBD1 as D (6 bases). V was shortened by 0 bases and J by 13 bases, with 13 bases between the two germline ends. The germline V gene has CDR1 MGHRA and CDR2 YSYEKL. The CDR3 is 14 amino acids. The CDR3, as DNA: TGCGCCAGCAGCCAAGATTGGGGGGGCAGGCCCCTCCACTTT. Encoded protein: CASSQDWGGRPLHF.

This chain uses TRBV11-2 with TRBJ1-2; a weak D match, TRBD1 (6 bases). This CDR3 has 15 amino acids. V lost 6 bases and J 8 bases, leaving 22 bases between the germline ends. CDR1 is SGHAT and CDR2 is FQNNGV in the germline V gene. The CDR3 DNA reads as TGTGCCAGCAGGCCATACCGGGACAAACTTGTAGGCTACACCTTC. Translated, it gives CASRPYRDKLVGYTF.

The CDR3 DNA reads TGTGCCAGCAGCCTACCCGGAGGACCTCAGTACTTC. Protein product: CASSLPGGPQYF. The V call is TRBV7-8, the J call TRBJ2-7; D perhaps matches TRBD2 (5 bases). The germline gives CDR1 SGHVS, CDR2 FQNEAQ. V was pared by 5 bases and J by 10 bases, with 15 bases between. The CDR3 totals 12 residues.

This clone was seen a handful of times. The chain couples TRBV9 to TRBJ1-6; 8 positions match TRBD1. V trimming: 3 bases; J trimming: 6 bases; junction bases outside the gene matches: 8. The CDR3 totals 16 residues. The V gene's germline CDR1 is SGDLS and CDR2 YYNGEE. The CDR3 region has the DNA TGTGCCAGCAGCGCTCCTGGACAGGGTGCTAATTCACCCCTCCACTTT. Translated, it gives CASSAPGQGANSPLHF.

Concerning this clone: Other DNA sequences in the same sample also yield this CDR3. The chain links TRBV7-2 to TRBJ2-6; 8 bases match TRBD2. This CDR3 is built from 16 residues. Looked up from germline, CDR1 is SGHTA and CDR2 is FQGNSA. The V and J ends lost 2 bases and 0 bases, in that order; junction bases with no gene match: 0. This chain's CDR3 is CASSLSGGSGANVLTF. The CDR3 DNA reads as TGTGCCAGCAGCTTAAGCGGGGGCTCTGGGGCCAACGTCCTGACTTTC. Filled out from reference TRBV7-2 and TRBJ2-6, the complete variable domain reads GAGVSQSPSNKVTEKGKDVELRCDPISGHTALYWYRQSLGQGLEFLIYFQGNSAPDKSGLPSDRFSAERTGGSVSTLTIQRTQQEDSAVYLCASSLSGGSGANVLTFGAGSRLTVL.

This chain joins TRBV5-5 and TRBJ2-5; D uncertain. The CDR3 loop spans 14 amino acids. Trimming shortened V by 0 bases and J by 5 bases, and 11 bases separated the two germline ends. The V gene's germline CDR1 is SGHKS and CDR2 YYEKEE (reference sequence). The CDR3, as DNA: TGTGCCAGCAGCTTGGGCTTAGAAAGCGAGACCCAGTACTTC. Protein: CASSLGLESETQYF.

The J gene is TRBJ2-7, the V gene TRBV10-3; 8 bases fit TRBD1. The CDR3 runs 16 residues. With 2 bases clipped from V and 2 bases from J, the junction kept 8 bases outside the gene matches. Germline CDR1 ENHRY, CDR2 SYGVKD. The DNA of the CDR3 is TGTGCCATCAGTGAGGGGCCCTCAGGGGGCCCCTACGAGCAGTACTTC. Its protein is CAISEGPSGGPYEQYF.

The chain has TRBV11-2 and TRBJ1-4, with 9 bases that match TRBD1. The length of the CDR3 is 12 residues. Unmatched junction bases numbered 5, after V lost 5 bases and J lost 13 bases. Per the germline V gene, CDR1 is SGHAT and CDR2 is FQNNGV. The CDR3 region is CASSPLGQGLFF. As DNA, the CDR3 is TGTGCCAGCAGCCCTCTGGGACAGGGACTGTTTTTT.

The rearrangement joins TRBV18 to TRBJ2-3, with 7 nucleotides matching TRBD2. This CDR3 has 15 amino acids. Per the germline V gene, CDR1 is KGHSH and CDR2 is LQKENI. The V and J ends lost 3 bases and 2 bases, in that order; junction bases with no gene match: 5. This CDR3 reads CASSPSSGPTDTQYF. The CDR3 DNA reads TGTGCCAGCTCACCTTCTAGCGGACCCACAGATACGCAGTATTTT.

This rearrangement joins TRBV7-2 to TRBJ2-7, with unresolved D. Germline loops: CDR1 SGHTA, CDR2 FQGNSA. Trimming removed 4 bases at V and 5 bases at J, with 9 bases between. The CDR3 is made up of 12 amino acids. CDR3 sequence: CASSSQRNEQYF. The CDR3 DNA sequence: TGTGCCAGCAGCTCCCAGAGGAACGAGCAGTACTTC.

This clone was detected only once. The chain combines TRBV2 with TRBJ2-5; 10 nucleotides agree with TRBD1. From germline, CDR1 is SNHLY and CDR2 FYNNEI. There are 18 residues in the CDR3. Unmatched junction bases numbered 15, after V lost 6 bases and J lost 2 bases. CDR3 loop: CASRRGDRGFVEQETQYF. For the CDR3, the DNA is TGTGCCAGCAGGAGGGGGGACAGGGGATTTGTGGAACAAGAGACCCAGTACTTC.

This rearrangement joins TRBV9 to TRBJ2-7; TRBD2 aligns across 7 bases. This CDR3 has 17 residues. V dropped 0 bases and J dropped 6; count of bases not matched to a gene: 15. Germline loops: CDR1 SGDLS, CDR2 YYNGEE. The CDR3 DNA reads TGTGCCAGCAGCGTAGAACCCTCACTAGCGCCCCGCTGCGAGCAGTACTTC. This gives the protein CASSVEPSLAPRCEQYF.